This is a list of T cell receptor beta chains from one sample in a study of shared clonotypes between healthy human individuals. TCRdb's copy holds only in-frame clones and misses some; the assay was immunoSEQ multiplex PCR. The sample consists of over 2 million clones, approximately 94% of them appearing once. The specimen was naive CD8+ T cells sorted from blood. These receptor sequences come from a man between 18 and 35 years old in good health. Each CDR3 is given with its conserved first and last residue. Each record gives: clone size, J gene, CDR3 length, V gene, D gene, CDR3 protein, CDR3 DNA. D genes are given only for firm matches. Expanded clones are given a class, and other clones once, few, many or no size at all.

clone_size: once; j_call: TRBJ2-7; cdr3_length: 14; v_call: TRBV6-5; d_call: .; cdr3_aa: CASSPQGYYGEQYF; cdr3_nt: TGTGCCAGCAGTCCACAGGGATATTATGGCGAGCAGTACTTC
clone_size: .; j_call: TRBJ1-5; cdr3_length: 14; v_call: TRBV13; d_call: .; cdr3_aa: CASSWGEGGQPQHF; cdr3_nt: TGTGCCAGCAGCTGGGGGGAGGGAGGTCAGCCCCAGCATTTT
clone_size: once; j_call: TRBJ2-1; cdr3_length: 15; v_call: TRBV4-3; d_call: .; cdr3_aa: CASSQDSSSYNEQFF; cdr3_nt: TGCGCCAGCAGCCAAGACTCGAGCTCCTACAATGAGCAGTTCTTC
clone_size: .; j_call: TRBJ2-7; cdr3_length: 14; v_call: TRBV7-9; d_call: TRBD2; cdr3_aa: CASSLTGGSYEQYF; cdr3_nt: TGTGCCAGCAGCTTAACCGGGGGGTCCTACGAGCAGTACTTC
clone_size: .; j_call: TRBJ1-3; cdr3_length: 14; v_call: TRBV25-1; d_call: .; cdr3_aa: CASSEWSGRNTIYF; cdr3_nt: TGTGCCAGCAGTGAATGGTCAGGGAGAAACACCATATATTTT
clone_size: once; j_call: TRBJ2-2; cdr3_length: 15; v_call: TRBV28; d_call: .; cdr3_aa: CASSPGQTNTGELFF; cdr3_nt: TGTGCCAGCAGTCCCGGACAGACAAACACCGGGGAGCTGTTTTTT
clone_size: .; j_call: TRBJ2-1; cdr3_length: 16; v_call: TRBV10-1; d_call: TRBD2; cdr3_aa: CASSEVAGPSYNEQFF; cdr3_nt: TGCGCCAGCAGTGAAGTAGCGGGACCCTCCTACAATGAGCAGTTCTTC
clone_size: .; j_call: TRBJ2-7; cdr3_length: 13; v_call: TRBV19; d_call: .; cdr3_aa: CASGQALDYEQYF; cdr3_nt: TGTGCCAGCGGACAAGCCCTCGACTACGAGCAGTACTTC
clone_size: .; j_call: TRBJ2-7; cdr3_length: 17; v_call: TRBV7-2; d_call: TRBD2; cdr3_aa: CASSPAAWRETTYEQYF; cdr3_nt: TGTGCCAGCAGCCCCGCCGCGTGGCGGGAGACCACCTACGAGCAGTACTTC
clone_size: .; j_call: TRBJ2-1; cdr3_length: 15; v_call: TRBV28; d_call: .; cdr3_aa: CASSLRQGLFDEQFF; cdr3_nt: TGTGCCAGCAGTTTGCGGCAGGGATTGTTCGATGAGCAGTTCTTC
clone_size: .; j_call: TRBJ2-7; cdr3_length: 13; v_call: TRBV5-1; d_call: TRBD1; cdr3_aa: CASSLGTGEEQYF; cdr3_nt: TGCGCCAGCAGCCTCGGGACAGGGGAAGAGCAGTACTTC
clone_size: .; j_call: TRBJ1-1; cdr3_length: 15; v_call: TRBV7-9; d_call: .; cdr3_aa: CASSPDLGGSTEAFF; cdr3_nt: TGTGCCAGCAGCCCAGATTTGGGGGGGTCGACTGAAGCTTTCTTT
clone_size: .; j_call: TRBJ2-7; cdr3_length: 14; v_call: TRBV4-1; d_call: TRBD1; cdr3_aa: CASSQETGGYEQYF; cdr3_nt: TGCGCCAGCAGCCAAGAGACAGGGGGCTACGAGCAGTACTTC
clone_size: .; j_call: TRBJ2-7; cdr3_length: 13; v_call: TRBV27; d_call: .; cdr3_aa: CASSLGGSHEQYF; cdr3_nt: TGTGCCAGCAGTTTAGGGGGGTCCCACGAGCAGTACTTC